The 2 T cell receptor beta chains presented below share a single source sample, sequenced in a study of shared clonotypes between healthy human individuals. Using immunoSEQ multiplex PCR, the repertoire was profiled, and TCRdb retains in-frame clones only, with some absent. Of about 2,500,000 clones in the sample, around nine tenths are singletons; the top ten hold 0.13% to 0.15%. The material sequenced was naive CD4+ T cells sorted from blood. Subset described: CD45RA+ positively selected. These receptor sequences come from a man younger than 35 in good health.

The chain employs TRBV6-1 and TRBJ1-5; 7 bases map to TRBD1. Germline V gene sequence: CDR1 MNHNS, CDR2 SASEGT. CDR3 length: 15 amino acids. J gave up 0 bases and V 10 bases, and 9 bases lay outside the gene matches. CDR3 protein: CATVPGQISNQPQHF. The CDR3 bases are TGTGCCACCGTCCCGGGACAGATTAGCAATCAGCCCCAGCATTTT.

The CDR3 DNA sequence: TGTGCCAGTAGTAATCTGAGGGGCTCTGGGGCCAACGTCCTGACTTTC. It is translated as CASSNLRGSGANVLTF. The V and J genes are TRBV19 and TRBJ2-6; D tentatively fits TRBD1 or TRBD2 (5 bases each). Trimming stripped 4 bases from V and 0 bases from J, with 10 bases between. This CDR3 is 16 amino acids long. Germline values: CDR1 LNHDA, CDR2 SQIVND (reference sequence).